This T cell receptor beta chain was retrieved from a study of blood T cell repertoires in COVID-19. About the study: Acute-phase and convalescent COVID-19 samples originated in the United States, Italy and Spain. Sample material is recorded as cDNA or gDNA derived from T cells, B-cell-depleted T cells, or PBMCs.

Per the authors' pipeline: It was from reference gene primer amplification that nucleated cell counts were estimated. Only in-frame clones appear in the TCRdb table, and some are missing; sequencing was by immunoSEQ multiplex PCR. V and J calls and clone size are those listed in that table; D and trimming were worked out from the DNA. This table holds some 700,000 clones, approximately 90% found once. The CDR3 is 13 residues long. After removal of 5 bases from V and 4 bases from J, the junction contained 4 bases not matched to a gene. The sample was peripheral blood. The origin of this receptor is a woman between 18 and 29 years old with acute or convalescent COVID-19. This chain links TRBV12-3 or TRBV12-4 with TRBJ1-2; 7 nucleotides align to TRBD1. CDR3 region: CASSQQGTYGYTF. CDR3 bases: TGTGCCAGCAGTCAACAGGGGACCTATGGCTACACCTTC.